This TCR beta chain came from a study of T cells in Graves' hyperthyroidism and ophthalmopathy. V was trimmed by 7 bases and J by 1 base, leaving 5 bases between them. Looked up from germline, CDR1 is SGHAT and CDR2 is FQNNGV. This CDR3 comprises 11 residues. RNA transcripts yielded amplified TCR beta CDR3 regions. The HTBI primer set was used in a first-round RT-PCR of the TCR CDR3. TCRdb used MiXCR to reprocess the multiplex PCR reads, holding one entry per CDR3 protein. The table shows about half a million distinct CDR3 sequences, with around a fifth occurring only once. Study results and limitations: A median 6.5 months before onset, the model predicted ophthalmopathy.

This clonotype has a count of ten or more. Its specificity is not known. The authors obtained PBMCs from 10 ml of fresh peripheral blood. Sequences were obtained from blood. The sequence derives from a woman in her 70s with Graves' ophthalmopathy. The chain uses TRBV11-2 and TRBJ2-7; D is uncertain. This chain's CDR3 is CASTSSYEQYF. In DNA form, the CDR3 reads TGTGCCAGCACCTCTTCCTACGAGCAGTACTTC. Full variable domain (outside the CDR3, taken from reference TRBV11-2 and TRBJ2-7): EAGVAQSPRYKIIEKRQSVAFWCNPISGHATLYWYQQILGQGPKLLIQFQNNGVVDDSQLPKDRFSAERLKGVDSTLKIQPAKLEDSAVYLCASTSSYEQYFGPGTRLTVT.